Sequencing of this T cell receptor beta chain was carried out in a study of T cells after yellow fever vaccination. Study background: Preparation of the low-cell-number fractions used SMART-Seq v4 Ultra Low Input.

Study-level findings and limits: In post-booster samples, most primary-vaccination clones reappeared (about 96% CD4, 88% CD8).

TCRdb re-called the 5' RACE reads with MiXCR, one entry per CDR3 protein. The sample carries a few hundred thousand distinct CDR3 sequences, about 9.5% recorded once. At least ten counts were recorded for this clonotype. What it binds is not known. The starting material was PBMCs, obtained on the day of the first yellow fever vaccination. The receptor was derived from a man in his late teens or twenties who received the YFV17D yellow fever vaccine.

The CDR3 DNA is TGCGCCAGCAGCTTGGCTTCTAACACCGGGGAGCTGTTTTTT. Residues: CASSLASNTGELFF. The rearrangement joins TRBV5-1 to TRBJ2-2; D unclear. The length of the CDR3 is 14 residues. V shed 0 bases and J shed 2 bases, with 5 bases lying between them. CDR1 is SGHRS and CDR2 is YFSETQ in the germline V gene. Filled out from reference TRBV5-1 and TRBJ2-2, the complete variable domain reads KAGVTQTPRYLIKTRGQQVTLSCSPISGHRSVSWYQQTPGQGLQFLFEYFSETQRNKGNFPGRFSGRQFSNSRSEMNVSTLELGDSALYLCASSLASNTGELFFGEGSRLTVL.